This TCR gamma chain was sequenced for a study of gamma delta lymphoproliferative disorders and STAT genes. Study in general: At least 50 ng of genomic DNA went into each LymphoTrack Dx TCRG Assay library. The study's findings and limits: Delta repertoires did not separate groups, but patient gamma repertoires clustered apart.

TCRdb re-called clones from the multiplex PCR reads using CATT. Of under 2,500 gamma-chain clones listed, 10% to 15% were seen once; the top ten hold roughly 18%. The CDR3 runs 10 residues. Germline V gives CDR1 EGSTGY, CDR2 YDSYTSSV. This clone qualifies as medium-sized. Its antigen is still unknown. Genomic DNA from isolated PBMCs served as the sequencing template. The J gene went uncalled, whereas the V gene is TRGV4. Sequencing used blood. The receptor was derived from a human donor in good health. CDR3 DNA: TGTGCCACCTGGATACCCCGGGGACTCTTT. Translated, it gives CATWIPRGLF.